Sequencing of this TCR beta chain was carried out in a study of T cell responses to AZD1222 COVID-19 vaccine. As for this clone: Its antigen is not identified.

Broader study findings: Scientists sampled the repertoires only once the peak T cell response had passed. Recipients of AZD1222 seropositive at baseline numbered only 5 to 7.

TCRdb's copy holds only in-frame clones and misses some; the assay was immunoSEQ multiplex PCR. The sample contains around 83,000 clones, 86% of which appear only once. In germline, CDR1 is SNHLY, CDR2 FYNNEI. The CDR3 loop spans 13 amino acids. V was cut by 10 bases and J by 7 bases, with 19 bases left in between. The chain couples TRBV2 to TRBJ1-2; no clear D. The input for sequencing was peripheral blood, taken on day 0 of AZD1222 vaccination. The sequence was collected from an adult in good health. The CDR3 here is CAIPESLGGGYTF. The DNA of the CDR3 is TGTGCCATTCCGGAGTCATTGGGCGGTGGCTACACCTTC.